This T cell receptor (beta chain) was retrieved from a study of lymphopenia after photon versus proton radiotherapy. Findings of the study overall: Photon-treated patients lost naive T cells and TCR diversity; proton-treated stayed stable.

On this clone itself: Antigen specificity is unknown.

The ends were cut back, 1 base at V and 1 base at J, with 14 bases in the middle. Germline V gene data show CDR1 as SEHNR and CDR2 as FQNEAQ (reference sequence). The CDR3 is 17 residues long. Assay used: immunoSEQ multiplex PCR; TCRdb lists only in-frame clones, some missing. Of around 160,000 clones detected, 75% to 90% appear once; the ten largest clones hold about 4.7%. The sequences come from peripheral blood, collected from a patient treated with photon-based radiotherapy. The sequence derives from a man aged 50 or older with gastric cancer. The rearrangement joins TRBV7-9 to TRBJ2-1; D gene unclear. The CDR3: CASSLEAVLRSYNEQFF. CDR3 in DNA: TGTGCCAGCAGCTTAGAGGCAGTCTTGCGGTCCTACAATGAGCAGTTCTTC.